This TCR beta chain came from a study of blood T cells in healthy people across ages. In regard to this clonotype: Antigen unknown.

Alongside a J-beta primer mix, a sample-barcoded 5' primer served in a second PCR lasting roughly 6 to 11 cycles. A single record per CDR3 protein comes from TCRdb applying MiXCR to the 5' RACE reads. The sample lists under 1,100,000 distinct CDR3 sequences, around 25% occurring once. This CDR3 is built from 13 residues. CDR1 is SEHNR and CDR2 is FQNEAQ in the germline V gene (reference sequence). Deletions cut 11 bases from V and 2 bases from J, with 13 bases between. Findings and caveats of the study: As naive T cell percentage varied, TCR beta diversity correlated strongly with it.

These same records also appear under a second study, on T cells of mothers and their children.

The V gene is TRBV7-9, the J gene TRBJ1-5; unclear D gene. Sequences were obtained from blood. The receptor was isolated from a girl aged 2 to 10 in good health. CDR3 nucleotide sequence: TGTGCCGTCGAAGGGTTCGGCAATCAGCCCCAGCATTTT. Its protein is CAVEGFGNQPQHF. The complete variable domain, with remaining parts taken from reference TRBV7-9 and TRBJ1-5, reads DTGVSQNPRHKITKRGQNVTFRCDPISEHNRLYWYRQTLGQGPEFLTYFQNEAQLEKSRLLSDRFSAERPKGSFSTLEIQRTEQGDSAMYLCAVEGFGNQPQHFGDGTRLSIL.